The 7 T cell receptor beta chains below were found in one sample sequenced in a study of human T cells and chemical hapten exposure. TCRdb re-analysed the RACE reads in MiXCR, keeping a single row per CDR3 protein. The repertoire holds some 99,000 distinct CDR3 sequences, with about a tenth as singletons. The time point was: patch test 2, 6 weeks after DPC sensitization. Treatment described: therapeutic diphenylcyclopropenone sensitization with weekly scalp DPC. The material sequenced was whole blood, taken in connection with sensitization to the hapten diphenylcyclopropenone (DPC). The receptors stem from a woman in her thirties or forties with alopecia areata. Some clones in this sample may be carry-over from other donors' samples.

A remark on this clonotype: This could be a read error, since a much larger clone is one nucleotide away. DNA of the CDR3: TGCGCCAGCAGCAGGGAGATCTCTGGATACACCATATATTTT. As protein: CASSREISGYTIYF. This sequence joins TRBV4-3 and TRBJ1-3; no definite D call. CDR3 length equals 14 residues. CDR1 and CDR2 (germline): LGHNA, YSLEER.

The rearrangement joins TRBV7-3 to TRBJ2-7; D gene unclear. The CDR3 is made up of 11 amino acids. Germline lookup yields CDR1 SGHTA and CDR2 FQGTGA. V dropped 5 bases and J dropped 11 bases, with 13 bases sitting between them. Here the CDR3 reads CASSPETREYF. The CDR3 nucleotides read TGTGCCAGCAGCCCTGAGACTCGTGAGTACTTC.

Ten or more counts support this clonotype. V gene TRBV29-1 combines with J gene TRBJ1-2, with 8 bases identical to TRBD1. This CDR3 is built from 16 residues. V gave up 1 base and J gave up 3 bases; unmatched junction bases: 10. Looked up from germline, CDR1 is SQVTM and CDR2 is ANQGSEA. The chain's CDR3 is CSVEGARGRPYYGYTF. CDR3 bases: TGCAGCGTTGAAGGGGCCAGGGGGCGTCCCTACTATGGCTACACCTTC.

In its sample, this clonotype was seen many times. This chain links TRBV28 with TRBJ2-5; tentatively, D is TRBD1 (6 bases). The CDR3 extends over 13 amino acids. V lost 2 bases, J lost 4 bases, and 8 bases lay in between. Per the germline V gene, CDR1 is MDHEN and CDR2 is SYDVKM. CDR3 sequence reads: CASSLGGGETQYF. The CDR3 coding sequence is TGTGCCAGCAGTTTAGGGGGCGGAGAGACCCAGTACTTC.

This clonotype was seen at least ten times. The chain employs TRBV12-3 or TRBV12-4 and TRBJ1-1, with D perhaps TRBD1 (5 bases). The CDR3 spans 14 residues. The V end lost 3 bases, the J end lost 4 bases, and 12 bases lay between the germline ends. The CDR3 DNA is TGTGCCAGCAGTTTGGCCAGGGTGGGCACTGAAGCTTTCTTT. It is translated as CASSLARVGTEAFF.

The chain employs TRBV6-2 or TRBV6-3 and TRBJ1-5, with TRBD1 identical over 11 bases. Trimming took 5 bases from V and 6 from J; bases not matched to a gene: 3. The CDR3 consists of 14 residues. Germline V lookup: CDR1 MNHEY, CDR2 SVGEGT. In DNA form, the CDR3 reads TGTGCCAGCAGTGGGACAGGGGGACGTCAGCCCCAGCATTTT. Its protein product is CASSGTGGRQPQHF.

Ten or more counts support this clonotype. The V and J genes are TRBV30 and TRBJ1-2; TRBD1 aligns across 9 bases. Germline lookup yields CDR1 GTSNPN and CDR2 SVGIG (reference sequence). V trimming: 2 bases; J trimming: 0 bases; junction bases outside the gene matches: 10. There are 17 residues in the CDR3. CDR3 in amino acids: CAWSPRRDRVSNYGYTF. The CDR3 DNA follows: TGTGCCTGGAGTCCACGCCGGGACAGGGTTTCTAACTATGGCTACACCTTC.